The 22 T cell receptor beta chains presented below share a single source sample, sequenced in a study of cytomegalovirus exposure and HLA in healthy donors. This PCR relied on a set of 60 Vbeta primers and 13 Jbeta primers. Method: immunoSEQ multiplex PCR; TCRdb's copy keeps in-frame clones and lacks some. Here the sample spans more than 60,000 clones, 65% to 75% being singletons. Material: PBMCs. Receptors originate from a middle-aged man in good health and CMV-seropositive.

This sequence joins TRBV19 and TRBJ1-1; D is unresolved. The V and J ends lost 3 bases and 6 bases respectively, with 11 bases between them. Per germline, CDR1 LNHDA and CDR2 SQIVND (reference sequence). The CDR3 spans 13 residues. The CDR3 loop reads CASSISRLPEAFF. For the CDR3, the DNA is TGTGCCAGTAGTATCTCCCGACTACCTGAAGCTTTCTTT.

The gene calls are TRBV5-4 and TRBJ2-5, with D possibly TRBD2 on 7 matching bases. Germline V gene lookup returns CDR1 SGHNT and CDR2 YYREEE (reference sequence). Trimming stripped 8 bases from V and 4 bases from J, with 15 bases between. This CDR3 spans 13 amino acids. The chain's CDR3 is CARREGVRETQYF. The CDR3 coding sequence is TGTGCCAGGAGGGAGGGGGTAAGAGAGACCCAGTACTTC.

The CDR3 DNA reads as TGTGCCAGCAGTGGATCCGGATCGCTAGCGGGTTTGAACACCGGGGAGCTGTTTTTT. This translates into CASSGSGSLAGLNTGELFF. The chain uses TRBV6-1 and TRBJ2-2; 8 positions agree with TRBD2. In germline, CDR1 is MNHNS, CDR2 SASEGT. V lost 4 bases and J lost 1; bases outside the gene matches: 14. This CDR3 has 19 amino acids.

The V call is TRBV5-1, the J call TRBJ2-3, with 13 bases identical to TRBD2. The CDR3 loop spans 19 amino acids. CDR1 and CDR2 (germline): SGHRS, YFSETQ. With V trimmed by 0 bases and J by 0 bases, 7 bases remained unmatched. CDR3 in DNA: TGCGCCAGCAGCTTGGGTAAAACTAGCGGGAGGGAAAGCACAGATACGCAGTATTTT. This encodes CASSLGKTSGRESTDTQYF.

This chain connects TRBV7-2 to TRBJ2-1; D ambiguous. Trimming took off 6 bases at V and 8 bases at J, with 11 bases between the two ends. This CDR3 spans 12 amino acids. CDR1 SGHTA and CDR2 FQGNSA come from the germline V gene. The CDR3 DNA follows: TGTGCCAGCAGGGAGAAGTGGGATGAGCAGTTCTTC. Residues: CASREKWDEQFF.

This rearrangement joins TRBV9 to TRBJ1-1, with D tentatively TRBD1 (6 bases). Germline CDR1 and CDR2: SGDLS and YYNGEE. The CDR3 runs 14 residues. Deletions cut 0 bases from V and 2 bases from J, with 8 bases between. The CDR3 reads CASSVEGVNTEAFF. Written as DNA, the CDR3 is TGTGCCAGCAGCGTAGAGGGGGTTAACACTGAAGCTTTCTTT.

The V call is TRBV5-1, the J call TRBJ2-5; a weak D match, TRBD2 (6 bases). CDR1 is SGHRS and CDR2 is YFSETQ in the germline V gene. The ends were cut back, 0 bases at V and 5 bases at J, with 11 bases in the middle. The CDR3 is 14 amino acids. CDR3 in DNA: TGCGCCAGCAGCTTGGTCCTAGCGATCGAGACCCAGTACTTC. Encoded protein: CASSLVLAIETQYF.

The chain uses TRBV5-4 and TRBJ2-2; 8 nucleotides line up with TRBD2. With 9 bases clipped from V and 0 bases from J, the junction kept 13 bases outside the gene matches. The germline gives CDR1 SGHNT, CDR2 YYREEE (reference sequence). This CDR3 has 17 residues. CDR3 amino acids: CATSGLAGPANTGELFF. For the CDR3, the DNA is TGTGCCACGTCGGGGCTAGCGGGCCCCGCGAACACCGGGGAGCTGTTTTTT.

The chain has TRBV27 and TRBJ1-2; D gene ambiguous. The V end lost 4 bases, the J end lost 2 bases, and 8 bases lay between the germline ends. The CDR3 spans 13 residues. The germline V gene has CDR1 MNHEY and CDR2 SMNVEV (reference sequence). Written as DNA, the CDR3 is TGTGCCAGCAGTTATAACGGGAACTATGGCTACACCTTC. Its translation is CASSYNGNYGYTF.

The chain recombines TRBV10-1 with TRBJ1-1; D possibly corresponds to TRBD1 (5 bases). The CDR3 consists of 14 residues. CDR1 WNHNN and CDR2 SYGVQD come from the germline V gene (reference sequence). With 3 bases removed from V and 0 bases from J, the gap between germline ends came to 8 bases. CDR3 DNA sequence: TGCGCCAGCAGTGAAGGGACTATGAACACTGAAGCTTTCTTT. It codes for CASSEGTMNTEAFF.

This clone is a singleton in its sample. The chain joins TRBV7-2 to TRBJ2-5; D possibly corresponds to TRBD2 (6 bases). The V gene lost 5 bases and the J gene lost 5 bases, with 15 bases spanning the gap. This CDR3 has 14 residues. The germline V gene has CDR1 SGHTA and CDR2 FQGNSA. For the CDR3, the DNA is TGTGCCAGCAGCCCCCGGGGGTGGAGGGAGACCCAGTACTTC. This gives the protein CASSPRGWRETQYF.

This sequence joins TRBV28 and TRBJ1-1, with a tentative D call TRBD1 (5 bases). CDR1 MDHEN and CDR2 SYDVKM come from the germline V gene. This CDR3 has 13 amino acids. The V end lost 7 bases, the J end lost 0 bases, and 9 bases lay between the germline ends. This chain's CDR3 is CASIDSMNTEAFF. CDR3 bases: TGTGCCAGCATCGACAGTATGAACACTGAAGCTTTCTTT.

CDR3 nucleotides: TGTGCCAGCAGTTTCGGCAGGGTGGCCGAGCAGTACTTC. Protein sequence: CASSFGRVAEQYF. The rearrangement uses TRBV27 and TRBJ2-7; possible D gene TRBD1, 5 bases. The germline gives CDR1 MNHEY, CDR2 SMNVEV (reference sequence). The CDR3 loop spans 13 amino acids. The V gene lost 3 bases and the J gene lost 6 bases, with 12 bases spanning the gap.

V usage is TRBV25-1 and J usage is TRBJ1-1; D is ambiguous. Trimming removed 5 bases at V and 1 base at J, with 11 bases between. The CDR3 spans 14 residues. Per germline, CDR1 MGHDK and CDR2 SYGVNS. The CDR3 coding sequence is TGTGCCAGCAGTATGGCCCTAGGGAACACTGAAGCTTTCTTT. Translation gives CASSMALGNTEAFF.

The chain uses TRBV10-3 and TRBJ1-6; tentative D call: TRBD1 (5 bases). V was pared by 6 bases and J by 6 bases, with 9 bases between. This CDR3 region has 13 residues. The V gene's germline CDR1 is ENHRY and CDR2 SYGVKD. The CDR3 DNA follows: TGTGCCATCAGACAACAGGTTAATTCACCCCTCCACTTT. This sequence encodes CAIRQQVNSPLHF.

This chain connects TRBV19 to TRBJ2-1; 7 bases align to TRBD1. Germline assignment: CDR1 LNHDA and CDR2 SQIVND (reference sequence). V gave up 6 bases and J gave up 0 bases; unmatched junction bases: 5. This CDR3 comprises 15 residues. The CDR3 DNA reads TGTGCCAGTAGGGAATCAGGGGGCTCCTACAATGAGCAGTTCTTC. Encoded protein: CASRESGGSYNEQFF.

The rearrangement joins TRBV18 to TRBJ1-4, with a tentative D call TRBD1 (5 bases). Germline V lookup: CDR1 KGHSH, CDR2 LQKENI. V lost 6 bases and J lost 12, with 23 bases in between. The CDR3 consists of 15 residues. This CDR3 reads CASSISSNRDLELFF. The CDR3 nucleotides read TGTGCCAGCTCCATAAGTAGCAACCGGGACTTAGAACTGTTTTTT.

The CDR3 DNA follows: TGTGCCAGCGGGGGGGGTGGCACTGAAGCTTTCTTT. Encoded protein: CASGGGGTEAFF. The chain uses TRBV2 and TRBJ1-1, with D maybe TRBD1 (5 bases). Trimming left V 8 bases short and J 4 bases short, with 11 bases between. This CDR3 has 12 amino acids. The germline V gene encodes CDR1 SNHLY and CDR2 FYNNEI.

The chain combines TRBV28 with TRBJ2-1, with D possibly TRBD2 on 6 matching bases. The V gene lost 5 bases and the J gene lost 8 bases, with 16 bases spanning the gap. The CDR3 loop spans 14 amino acids. Germline-derived CDR1 and CDR2 are MDHEN and SYDVKM. CDR3 sequence (DNA): TGTGCCAGCAGTCCGCCGACTAGTTTGGATGAGCAGTTCTTC. Translation gives CASSPPTSLDEQFF.

This chain uses TRBV9 with TRBJ1-3; D not resolved. The CDR3 contains 14 residues. V was trimmed by 0 bases and J by 5 bases, leaving 9 bases between them. Germline CDR1 is SGDLS and CDR2 is YYNGEE. DNA for the CDR3: TGTGCCAGCAGCGTAGCCGGGTCGAGAAACACCATATATTTT. Translating gives CASSVAGSRNTIYF.

The J gene is TRBJ1-5, the V gene TRBV7-8; 9 bases align to TRBD1. The germline gives CDR1 SGHVS, CDR2 FQNEAQ. CDR3 length: 16 residues. J lost 1 base, V lost 1 base, and 2 bases had no gene match. CDR3 DNA sequence: TGTGCCAGCAGCTTAGGGGGACAGGGAAGCAATCAGCCCCAGCATTTT. The encoded protein is CASSLGGQGSNQPQHF.

The chain recombines TRBV5-1 with TRBJ1-6, with 8 bases matching TRBD1. Germline V gene lookup returns CDR1 SGHRS and CDR2 YFSETQ. The ends lost 4 bases at V and 7 bases at J; junction bases unmatched: 4. This CDR3 region has 14 residues. CDR3 sequence (DNA): TGCGCCAGCAGCCCAGGGGGCTTCAATTCACCCCTCCACTTT. Protein product: CASSPGGFNSPLHF.